This entry lists 28 T cell receptor beta chains sequenced from one sample in a study of blood T cell repertoires in COVID-19. The table came from immunoSEQ multiplex PCR; TCRdb's copy has only in-frame clones and leaves some out. The table has about 83,000 clones, around 90% seen once. The sample consisted of peripheral blood. These receptors were collected from a man older than 75 with active or convalescent COVID-19.

This clone occurred a few times. The J gene is TRBJ1-4, the V gene TRBV5-8, with a tentative D call TRBD1 (5 bases). Trimming left V 0 bases short and J 6 bases short, with 15 bases between. CDR3 length equals 16 residues. Germline CDR1 SGHTS, CDR2 YDEGEE. The CDR3 DNA reads TGTGCCAGCAGCTTGGTCTGGGGCCAGGTCCATGAAAAACTGTTTTTT. This encodes CASSLVWGQVHEKLFF. Together with reference TRBV5-8 and TRBJ1-4, the CDR3 gives the full variable domain: EAGVTQSPTHLIKTRGQQATLRCSPISGHTSVYWYQQALGLGLQFLLWYDEGEERNRGNFPPRFSGRQFPNYSSELNVNALELEDSALYLCASSLVWGQVHEKLFFGSGTQLSVL.

This rearrangement joins TRBV7-3 to TRBJ2-2; 10 nucleotides match TRBD2. Germline values: CDR1 SGHTA, CDR2 FQGTGA. The CDR3 has 16 amino acids. The V gene end was trimmed by 8 bases and the J gene end by 1 base; junction bases not matched to a gene: 7. In nucleotides, the CDR3 is TGTGCCAGCTCCAGCGGGAGGGCAGTGAACACCGGGGAGCTGTTTTTT. It yields the protein CASSSGRAVNTGELFF.

The chain has TRBV5-8 and TRBJ1-3, with TRBD1 identical over 7 bases. The germline CDR1 and CDR2 sequences are SGHTS and YDEGEE. This CDR3 is built from 15 residues. V was clipped by 0 bases and J by 0 bases; unmatched bases: 0. The CDR3 bases are TGTGCCAGCAGCTTGGGGACAGGCTCTGGAAACACCATATATTTT. The encoded protein is CASSLGTGSGNTIYF.

The chain has TRBV15 and TRBJ2-5; 7 bases are a match to TRBD1. Germline-derived CDR1 and CDR2 are LNHNV and YYDKDF (reference sequence). The CDR3 runs to 15 residues. The ends lost 0 bases at V and 3 bases at J; junction bases unmatched: 4. The CDR3 here is CATSRDPGQEETQYF. The CDR3 DNA sequence: TGTGCCACCAGCAGAGATCCAGGACAGGAAGAGACCCAGTACTTC.

The genes are TRBV6-1 and TRBJ2-4; TRBD1 matches 9 bases. There are 16 residues in the CDR3. Germline trimming cut 3 bases from V and 13 bases from J; bases unmatched to any gene: 16. Germline-derived CDR1 and CDR2 are MNHNS and SASEGT. CDR3 loop: CASSEMWSGQGWGQYF. CDR3 sequence (DNA): TGTGCCAGCAGTGAGATGTGGTCTGGACAGGGGTGGGGGCAGTACTTC.

The J gene is TRBJ1-1, the V gene TRBV30; tentatively, D is TRBD1 (5 bases). Germline V lookup: CDR1 GTSNPN, CDR2 SVGIG (reference sequence). The CDR3 spans 14 residues. Trimming took 3 bases from V and 1 from J, leaving 12 bases between them. The CDR3 is CAWRWADRNTEAFF. The DNA for the CDR3 is TGTGCCTGGAGGTGGGCAGACAGGAACACTGAAGCTTTCTTT.

This chain links TRBV5-1 with TRBJ2-7; D remains unclear. V lost 0 bases to trimming and J lost 2 bases, with 6 bases between them. Germline loops: CDR1 SGHRS, CDR2 YFSETQ. This CDR3 comprises 13 residues. The CDR3 is CASSLDRTYEQYV. Here the CDR3 DNA reads TGCGCCAGCAGCTTGGACAGAACCTACGAGCAGTACGTC.

The chain couples TRBV28 to TRBJ1-2; 7 bases match TRBD1. Trimming cost V 5 bases and J 4 bases; bases outside gene matches: 4. This CDR3 region has 13 residues. Germline CDR1 reads MDHEN; CDR2 reads SYDVKM. The CDR3 DNA reads TGTGCCAGCAGTATAGGGGGCAGCTATGGCTACACCTTC. This sequence encodes CASSIGGSYGYTF.

This clone was seen just once. V gene TRBV4-1 combines with J gene TRBJ2-3; 7 nucleotides match TRBD2. J lost 3 bases, V lost 4 bases, and 10 bases had no gene match. Germline CDR1 MGHRA, CDR2 YSYEKL. The CDR3 extends over 16 amino acids. The CDR3 nucleotides read TGCGCCAGCAGCCCCCCTAGCGGAGGTGTTACAGATACGCAGTATTTT. Protein product: CASSPPSGGVTDTQYF.

V gene TRBV18 combines with J gene TRBJ2-3; no definite D call. The germline gives CDR1 KGHSH, CDR2 LQKENI. The CDR3 spans 15 residues. Between the trimmed V and J ends, which lost 3 bases and 2 bases, there was a span of 12 bases. CDR3 residues: CASSPGLGDTDTQYF. CDR3 DNA: TGTGCCAGCTCACCGGGTCTCGGAGACACAGATACGCAGTATTTT.

The rearrangement uses TRBV19 and TRBJ2-2; D is possibly TRBD2 (6 bases). CDR3 length: 15 amino acids. The ends were cut back, 5 bases at V and 0 bases at J, with 10 bases in the middle. CDR1 LNHDA and CDR2 SQIVND come from the germline V gene (reference sequence). CDR3 bases: TGTGCCAGTAGTTTGGGGGGATCGAACACCGGGGAGCTGTTTTTT. This sequence encodes CASSLGGSNTGELFF.

The chain combines TRBV7-7 with TRBJ2-3; 14 bases are shared with TRBD2. CDR1 SSHAT and CDR2 FNYEAQ come from the germline V gene (reference sequence). The V and J ends lost 1 base and 5 bases, in that order; junction bases with no gene match: 17. The CDR3 spans 21 residues. The CDR3 is CASSLGPVAGGLAGAVDTQYF. The CDR3 DNA sequence: TGTGCCAGCAGCTTAGGACCCGTGGCAGGGGGACTAGCGGGAGCGGTAGATACGCAGTATTTT. Full variable domain (missing parts from reference TRBV7-7 and TRBJ2-3): GAGVSQSPRYKVTKRGQDVTLRCDPISSHATLYWYQQALGQGPEFLTYFNYEAQPDKSGLPSDRFSAERPEGSISTLTIQRTEQRDSAMYRCASSLGPVAGGLAGAVDTQYFGPGTRLTVL.

The chain employs TRBV28 and TRBJ2-7, with TRBD2 matching 10 bases. V dropped 6 bases and J dropped 1; count of bases not matched to a gene: 15. This CDR3 is 18 amino acids long. The germline V gene encodes CDR1 MDHEN and CDR2 SYDVKM. CDR3 DNA sequence: TGTGCCAGCAGCCCCACCCTAGCGGGAGCGCGACTTTCCTACGAGCAGTACGTC. As protein: CASSPTLAGARLSYEQYV.

This rearrangement joins TRBV7-9 to TRBJ2-2; D perhaps matches TRBD1 (6 bases). Germline V gene data show CDR1 as SEHNR and CDR2 as FQNEAQ (reference sequence). This CDR3 has 15 amino acids. V was clipped by 0 bases and J by 4 bases, with 9 bases between them. CDR3 sequence: CASSLAQGITGELFF. The CDR3, as DNA: TGTGCCAGCAGCTTAGCCCAGGGGATCACCGGGGAGCTGTTTTTT.

This clone turned up a few times. V usage is TRBV11-2 and J usage is TRBJ2-1, with no clear D. CDR1 and CDR2 (germline): SGHAT, FQNNGV. V dropped 0 bases and J dropped 0 bases, with 6 bases sitting between them. This CDR3 is built from 15 residues. In DNA, the CDR3 is TGTGCCAGCAGCTTAGATCCTAGCTCCTACAATGAGCAGTTCTTC. As protein: CASSLDPSSYNEQFF.

The table lists this clone with a count of one. V and J are TRBV6-5 and TRBJ1-2; D perhaps matches TRBD1 (6 bases). With 2 bases removed from V and 2 bases from J, the gap between germline ends came to 12 bases. CDR3 length: 15 residues. The V gene's germline CDR1 is MNHEY and CDR2 SVGAGI. The DNA for the CDR3 is TGTGCCAGCAGTTACATTGGACAGACGAACTATGGCTACACCTTC. Translated: CASSYIGQTNYGYTF.

The V call is TRBV15, the J call TRBJ1-4, with D maybe TRBD1 (6 bases). Per the germline V gene, CDR1 is LNHNV and CDR2 is YYDKDF (reference sequence). This CDR3 has 13 residues. The V end was cut by 5 bases, the J end by 8 bases, with 12 bases between. The CDR3 loop is CATSSGVFEKLFF. The CDR3 nucleotides are TGTGCCACCAGCTCAGGGGTCTTCGAAAAACTGTTTTTT.

The gene calls are TRBV19 and TRBJ1-2, with a weak D call TRBD1 (6 bases). Trimming removed 6 bases from V and 6 bases from J, with 17 bases in between. CDR3 length: 14 amino acids. Germline CDR1 and CDR2: LNHDA and SQIVND (reference sequence). The CDR3 DNA sequence: TGTGCCAGTAGGAAGGAAATCCAGGGGAATGGCTACACCTTC. Amino acids: CASRKEIQGNGYTF. Complete variable domain (other parts from reference TRBV19 and TRBJ1-2): DGGITQSPKYLFRKEGQNVTLSCEQNLNHDAMYWYRQDPGQGLRLIYYSQIVNDFQKGDIAEGYSVSREKKESFPLTVTSAQKNPTAFYLCASRKEIQGNGYTFGSGTRLTVV.

The chain links TRBV18 to TRBJ2-3; possible D gene TRBD1, 6 bases. Looked up from germline, CDR1 is KGHSH and CDR2 is LQKENI. Trimming stripped 2 bases from V and 0 bases from J, with 9 bases between. The CDR3 spans 15 residues. The CDR3 bases are TGTGCCAGCTCACCAATGGGGGCGAGCACAGATACGCAGTATTTT. It codes for CASSPMGASTDTQYF.

The CDR3, as DNA: TGTGCCAGCAGCGTAACTAGCACAGATACGCAGTATTTT. Translating it yields CASSVTSTDTQYF. This chain connects TRBV9 to TRBJ2-3, with D unresolved. The CDR3 contains 13 residues. Trimming shortened V by 1 base and J by 0 bases, and 3 bases separated the two germline ends. The germline V gene encodes CDR1 SGDLS and CDR2 YYNGEE.

This clone was detected a few times. This chain uses TRBV6-1 with TRBJ2-2, with D possibly matching TRBD2 (5 bases). Per germline, CDR1 MNHNS and CDR2 SASEGT. CDR3 length: 16 amino acids. Trimming cost V 3 bases and J 4 bases, with 15 bases left between them. CDR3 bases: TGTGCCAGCAGTGAGGACGGACCCCGGGGCACCGGGGAGCTGTTTTTT. This encodes CASSEDGPRGTGELFF.

V gene TRBV5-1 combines with J gene TRBJ2-1; 8 bases fit TRBD1. This CDR3 region has 15 residues. CDR1 and CDR2 from the germline V gene are SGHRS and YFSETQ. The ends lost 3 bases at V and 4 bases at J; junction bases unmatched: 6. The CDR3 is CASSSSGQEYNEQFF. DNA of the CDR3: TGCGCCAGCAGCTCTTCGGGACAGGAATACAATGAGCAGTTCTTC. Supplemented by reference TRBV5-1 and TRBJ2-1, the full variable domain reads KAGVTQTPRYLIKTRGQQVTLSCSPISGHRSVSWYQQTPGQGLQFLFEYFSETQRNKGNFPGRFSGRQFSNSRSEMNVSTLELGDSALYLCASSSSGQEYNEQFFGPGTRLTVL.

This clone was seen a few times. The gene calls are TRBV19 and TRBJ1-2; tentatively, D is TRBD1 (6 bases). Germline-derived CDR1 and CDR2 are LNHDA and SQIVND (reference sequence). The V end was cut by 3 bases, the J end by 8 bases, with 19 bases between. The CDR3 contains 15 residues. The CDR3 protein is CASSIAIGAGAGYTF. The CDR3 nucleotides are TGTGCCAGTAGTATTGCGATAGGGGCGGGGGCCGGCTACACCTTC. Combining the CDR3 with reference TRBV19 and TRBJ1-2 gives the whole variable domain DGGITQSPKYLFRKEGQNVTLSCEQNLNHDAMYWYRQDPGQGLRLIYYSQIVNDFQKGDIAEGYSVSREKKESFPLTVTSAQKNPTAFYLCASSIAIGAGAGYTFGSGTRLTVV.

This clone was observed once. The rearrangement links TRBV20-1 to TRBJ1-1, with D maybe TRBD1 (6 bases). The V end lost 6 bases, the J end lost 7 bases, and 9 bases lay between the germline ends. This CDR3 is 10 amino acids long. Germline CDR1 DFQATT, CDR2 SNEGSKA (reference sequence). This CDR3 is CSALDSEAFF. CDR3 in DNA: TGCAGTGCCCTGGACAGTGAAGCTTTCTTT.

The chain combines TRBV6-2 or TRBV6-3 with TRBJ1-6, with 8 bases fitting TRBD1. The CDR3 runs to 13 residues. V lost 0 bases, J lost 18 bases, and 7 bases stayed unmatched. CDR1 MNHEY and CDR2 SVGEGT come from the germline V gene. This CDR3 reads CASSYSDRDYSHF. DNA of the CDR3: TGTGCCAGCAGTTACTCGGACAGGGATTACTCCCACTTT.

The rearrangement uses TRBV5-4 and TRBJ2-5, with D perhaps matching TRBD2 (7 bases). Trimming cost V 1 base and J 5 bases, with 15 bases left between them. The CDR3 loop spans 15 amino acids. Germline CDR1 is SGHNT and CDR2 is YYREEE (reference sequence). The CDR3 here is CASSLRGGAAETQYF. The CDR3 DNA follows: TGTGCCAGCAGCTTGCGAGGGGGGGCGGCGGAGACCCAGTACTTC.

This chain connects TRBV6-1 to TRBJ1-5; D call uncertain. CDR3 size: 14 residues. Germline CDR1 reads MNHNS; CDR2 reads SASEGT. V was cut by 3 bases and J by 0 bases, with 6 bases left in between. This CDR3 is CASSDGNSNQPQHF. The CDR3 DNA is TGTGCCAGCAGTGACGGGAATAGCAATCAGCCCCAGCATTTT.

This sequence joins TRBV5-1 and TRBJ2-2; a weak D match, TRBD1 (8 bases). CDR1 and CDR2 from the germline V gene are SGHRS and YFSETQ. V was cut by 5 bases and J by 7 bases, with 21 bases left in between. The CDR3 has 16 residues. CDR3 protein: CASSRQGRAANGELFF. CDR3 bases: TGCGCCAGCAGTCGACAGGGGAGGGCAGCGAACGGGGAGCTGTTTTTT. Full variable domain (outside the CDR3, taken from reference TRBV5-1 and TRBJ2-2): KAGVTQTPRYLIKTRGQQVTLSCSPISGHRSVSWYQQTPGQGLQFLFEYFSETQRNKGNFPGRFSGRQFSNSRSEMNVSTLELGDSALYLCASSRQGRAANGELFFGEGSRLTVL.